The 8 T cell receptor beta chains reported below all come from one sample, sequenced in a study of T cell repertoires in cytomegalovirus infection. TCRdb redid the calling of the reads with MiXCR, one entry per CDR3 protein. The sample carries approximately 180,000 distinct CDR3 sequences, roughly 9% recorded once. Sequencing was done on a sample of PBMCs. The receptors were sampled from a human donor in good health (CMV status not recorded). Some clones in this sample may be carry-over from other donors' samples.

Concerning this clonotype itself: One base away lies a much larger clone, so this may be a sequencing read error. This rearrangement joins TRBV11-2 to TRBJ2-3; D perhaps matches TRBD2 (6 bases). V lost 8 bases to trimming and J lost 7 bases, with 25 bases between them. The CDR3 sequence is 16 residues long. Germline-derived CDR1 and CDR2 are SGHAT and FQNNGV. The CDR3 DNA follows: TGTGCCAGCCGCCATCTAGCGAACATTCCACAAAATACGCAGTATTTT. It yields the protein CASRHLANIPQNTQYF.

In this sample, this clonotype turned up a few times. The V gene is TRBV19, the J gene TRBJ2-7; a weak D match, TRBD1 (5 bases). Trimming stripped 5 bases from V and 0 bases from J, with 14 bases between. Per the germline V gene, CDR1 is LNHDA and CDR2 is SQIVND (reference sequence). The CDR3 loop spans 15 amino acids. The CDR3 DNA follows: TGTGCCAGTAGTGCTGGGGCGCTTAGCTCCTACGAGCAGTACTTC. It specifies CASSAGALSSYEQYF.

The chain joins TRBV28 to TRBJ1-2; possibly TRBD1 for D (5 bases). Germline lookup yields CDR1 MDHEN and CDR2 SYDVKM. V lost 4 bases, J lost 4 bases, and 19 bases lay in between. The CDR3 loop spans 16 amino acids. For the CDR3, the DNA is TGTGCCAGCAGTTCGTCCGGGACCGGAGCCCTCTATGGCTACACCTTC. Translated, it gives CASSSSGTGALYGYTF.

In this sample, this clonotype turned up many times. The chain links TRBV7-9 to TRBJ2-7; perhaps TRBD1 as D (6 bases). Germline CDR1 SEHNR, CDR2 FQNEAQ (reference sequence). The CDR3 runs to 14 residues. V shed 5 bases and J shed 4 bases, with 15 bases lying between them. CDR3: CASSQRTAGYEQYF. The CDR3 nucleotides are TGTGCCAGCAGCCAACGGACAGCCGGGTACGAGCAGTACTTC.

This clonotype was detected many times. V usage is TRBV7-9 and J usage is TRBJ1-3; possibly TRBD1 for D (5 bases). Germline assignment: CDR1 SEHNR and CDR2 FQNEAQ (reference sequence). V lost 2 bases and J 0 bases, leaving 17 bases between the germline ends. This CDR3 region has 18 residues. The CDR3 spells CASSLHGSRGTSGNTIYF. CDR3 nucleotides: TGTGCCAGCAGCTTACATGGATCAAGAGGGACCTCTGGAAACACCATATATTTT.

V gene TRBV7-9 combines with J gene TRBJ1-1; no clear D gene. V lost 8 bases and J lost 4, with 11 bases in between. The CDR3 has 12 residues. The V gene's germline CDR1 is SEHNR and CDR2 FQNEAQ (reference sequence). The CDR3 sequence is CASGTPVTEAFF. As DNA, the CDR3 is TGTGCCAGCGGAACGCCGGTCACTGAAGCTTTCTTT.

This clonotype was seen only a few times. The chain couples TRBV19 to TRBJ2-3; D not resolved. V lost 1 base, J lost 0 bases, and 8 bases lay in between. The CDR3 runs 15 residues. Looked up from germline, CDR1 is LNHDA and CDR2 is SQIVND (reference sequence). CDR3 nucleotide sequence: TGTGCCAGTAGTATAGGACGGCTTAGCACAGATACGCAGTATTTT. This translates into CASSIGRLSTDTQYF.

This clonotype has ten or more counts. The chain couples TRBV12-3 or TRBV12-4 to TRBJ1-4; D is possibly TRBD1 (5 bases). V lost 6 bases, J lost 7 bases, and 15 bases lay in between. This CDR3 has 14 amino acids. As DNA, the CDR3 is TGTGCCAGCAGACCTCTGGGGGGTGGTGAAAAACTGTTTTTT. Protein sequence: CASRPLGGGEKLFF.